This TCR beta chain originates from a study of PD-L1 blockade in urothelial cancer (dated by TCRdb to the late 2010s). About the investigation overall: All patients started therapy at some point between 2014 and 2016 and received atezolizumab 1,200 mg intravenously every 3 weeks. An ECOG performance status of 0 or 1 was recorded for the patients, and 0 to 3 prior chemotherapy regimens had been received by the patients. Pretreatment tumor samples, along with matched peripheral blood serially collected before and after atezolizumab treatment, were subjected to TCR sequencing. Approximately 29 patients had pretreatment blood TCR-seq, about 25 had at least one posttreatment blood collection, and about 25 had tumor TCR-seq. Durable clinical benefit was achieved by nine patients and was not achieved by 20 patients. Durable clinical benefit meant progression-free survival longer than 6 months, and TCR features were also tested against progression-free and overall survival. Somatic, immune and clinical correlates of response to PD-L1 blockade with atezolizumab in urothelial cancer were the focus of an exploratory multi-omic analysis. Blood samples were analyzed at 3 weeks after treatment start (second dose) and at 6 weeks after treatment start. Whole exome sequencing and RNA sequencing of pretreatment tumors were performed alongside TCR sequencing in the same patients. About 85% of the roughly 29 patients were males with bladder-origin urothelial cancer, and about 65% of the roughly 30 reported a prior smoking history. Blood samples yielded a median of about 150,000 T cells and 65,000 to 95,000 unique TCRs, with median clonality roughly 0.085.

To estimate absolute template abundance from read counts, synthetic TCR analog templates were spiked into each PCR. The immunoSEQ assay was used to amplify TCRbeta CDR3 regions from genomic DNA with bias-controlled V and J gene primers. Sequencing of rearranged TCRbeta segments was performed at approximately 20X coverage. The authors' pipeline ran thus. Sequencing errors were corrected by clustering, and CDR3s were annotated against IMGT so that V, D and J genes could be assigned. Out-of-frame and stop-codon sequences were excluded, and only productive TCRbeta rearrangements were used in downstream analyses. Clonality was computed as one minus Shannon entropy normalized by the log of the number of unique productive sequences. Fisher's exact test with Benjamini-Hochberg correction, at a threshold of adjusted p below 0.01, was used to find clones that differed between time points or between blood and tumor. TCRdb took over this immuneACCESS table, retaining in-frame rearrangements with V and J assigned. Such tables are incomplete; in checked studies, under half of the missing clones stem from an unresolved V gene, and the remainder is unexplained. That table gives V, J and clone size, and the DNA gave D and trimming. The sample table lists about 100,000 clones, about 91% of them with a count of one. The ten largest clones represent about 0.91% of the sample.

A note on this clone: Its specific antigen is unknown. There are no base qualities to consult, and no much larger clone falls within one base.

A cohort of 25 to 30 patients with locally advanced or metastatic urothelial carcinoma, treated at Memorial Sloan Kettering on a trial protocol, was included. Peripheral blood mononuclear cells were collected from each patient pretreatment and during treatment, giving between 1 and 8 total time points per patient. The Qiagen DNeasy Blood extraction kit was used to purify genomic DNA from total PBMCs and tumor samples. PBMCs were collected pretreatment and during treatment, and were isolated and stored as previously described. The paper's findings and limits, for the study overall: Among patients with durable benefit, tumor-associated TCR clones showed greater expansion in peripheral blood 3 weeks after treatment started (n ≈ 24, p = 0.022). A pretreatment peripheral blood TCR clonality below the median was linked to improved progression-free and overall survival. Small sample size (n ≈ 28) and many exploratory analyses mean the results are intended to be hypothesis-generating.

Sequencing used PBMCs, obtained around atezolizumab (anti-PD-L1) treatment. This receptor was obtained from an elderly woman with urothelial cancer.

The CDR3 has the sequence CASRTGNQPQHF. The nucleotide sequence is given as TGTGCCAGCAGGACAGGCAATCAGCCCCAGCATTTT. The chain couples TRBV28 to TRBJ1-5; TRBD1 could be the D gene, as 5 bases match. V lost 6 bases and J lost 2 bases; the stretch between them is 5 bases long. Its CDR3 holds 12 amino acids, cysteine through phenylalanine. Just the 36-base CDR3 DNA is kept, in frame starting at base 1. CDR1 MDHEN and CDR2 SYDVKM are derived from the germline V gene.